This T cell receptor beta chain was captured in a study of OX40 agonist ivuxolimab in advanced cancers. Notes on the research overall: Ivuxolimab was a fully human IgG2 agonistic monoclonal antibody targeting the costimulatory receptor OX40 (CD134). Intravenous ivuxolimab was administered to patients every 2 weeks at six dose levels: 0.01, 0.1, 0.3, 1.5, 3 and 10 mg/kg. Of the approximately 53 patients in dose escalation, 19 had hepatocellular carcinoma, roughly 15 had melanoma, 9 had renal cell carcinoma and 9 had head and neck cancer. A male proportion of almost 85% and a mean age of about 60 years, ranging from roughly 23 to 80, were recorded for the dose-escalation cohort. Prior anti-PD-1, anti-PD-L1 or anti-CTLA-4 therapy was permitted, and approximately 40% of dose-escalation patients had received checkpoint inhibitors. Three dose-escalation patients achieved partial responses, one with hepatocellular carcinoma and two with cutaneous melanoma. Peripheral TCRbeta sequencing aimed to test whether ivuxolimab altered TCR sequence diversity and caused clonal T-cell expansion. The monotherapy dose-escalation portion (N = 52 patients) of the phase I ivuxolimab trial is reported in the paper. General findings and caveats noted by the study authors: After ivuxolimab, more expanded clones were found on average in CD8+ T cells than in CD4+ T cells. In partial responders in the 0.1-3.0 mg/kg groups, normalized peripheral clonal expansion was found to be among the lowest, especially among CD8+ T cells. Low levels of normalized T-cell clonal expansion were also seen in some patients who did not respond. Clonal expansion of both CD4+ and CD8+ blood T cells was observed from baseline to week 6 at doses 0.1 to 3.0 mg/kg. Which antigens the clonally expanded peripheral T cells were specific for was not determined.

For sequencing of the TCRbeta CDR3 region, genomic DNA was extracted from the sorted cells. The immunoSEQ Assay was used to sequence the TCRbeta CDR3 regions. Not all clones reach the TCRdb copy of this immuneACCESS table, which keeps in-frame sequences only. Checked studies attribute under half of the gap to unresolved V genes and leave the rest unexplained. The sample table shows 95,000 to 150,000 clones, and 93% are seen once. The ten largest account for 0.15% to 0.16% of the sample. Patients with autoimmune disease history or receiving systemic immunosuppression were excluded from the trial. Peripheral blood for TCR sequencing was collected from all dose cohorts at baseline, on cycle 4 day 1, and on cycle 7 day 1. The samples were drawn from a first-in-human, open-label, multicenter phase I dose-escalation trial of ivuxolimab. Adults with locally advanced or metastatic melanoma, renal cell carcinoma, hepatocellular carcinoma or head and neck squamous cell carcinoma were enrolled in the trial. Before TCR sequencing, CD4+ and CD8+ T cells were separately sorted from peripheral blood.

This clone was detected only once. Its antigen remains undetermined. Per-base qualities were not stored, and no clone one base away is much larger. The sequenced sample was CD4+ or CD8+ T cells sorted from blood, obtained in a trial of the OX40 agonist ivuxolimab. The receptor comes from an adult with an advanced solid tumor such as melanoma, head and neck, liver or kidney cancer.

The DNA sequence reads TGTGCCAGCAAGGGACAGGGAACTGGAAACACCATATATTTT. It translates to CASKGQGTGNTIYF. The chain is assembled from TRBV28 and TRBJ1-3; TRBD1 matches 9 bases in the middle. The CDR3 holds 14 amino acids from the cysteine to the phenylalanine. The DNA shown is the 42-base CDR3, in frame from base 1. At the junction V is shortened by 7 bases and J by 2 bases; bases outside the gene matches: 3. CDR1 and CDR2 are drawn from the germline V gene: MDHEN, SYDVKM.